A selection of T cell receptor beta chains follows, all from one sample in a study of blood T cell repertoires in COVID-19. Here immunoSEQ multiplex PCR was the method, and the copy in TCRdb shows in-frame clones only, minus some. Seen here are tens of thousands of clones, more than 75% observed once, and the top ten hold less than 15%. The sample taken for sequencing was peripheral blood. Every receptor here comes from a woman between 65 and 79 years old in a cohort sampled during active COVID-19. Both conserved end residues are part of each CDR3. A D gene is named only where the DNA matches it firmly. Some rows have no size entry. The others give once, few or many, or a class for an expanded clone.

TRBJ1-4,-,-,TRBV12-3/TRBV12-4,TGTGCCAGCAGTCTGGGCAGGGTAGGAAAACTGTTTTTT,CASSLGRVGKLFF
TRBJ1-5,-,-,TRBV10-3,TGTGCCATCAGTGAGTTCGACGGGGAGGGCAATCAGCCCCAGCATTTT,CAISEFDGEGNQPQHF
TRBJ1-1,TRBD1,few,TRBV10-3,TGTGCCATCAGTGTTCGGGGACAGGATGAAGCTTTCTTT,CAISVRGQDEAFF
TRBJ1-1,-,-,TRBV7-9,TGTGCCAGCAGCTTAGGGACAATGAACACTGAAGCTTTCTTT,CASSLGTMNTEAFF
TRBJ1-5,-,-,TRBV30,TGTGCCTGGAGTCAAGGACTTAGCAATCAGCCCCAGCATTTT,CAWSQGLSNQPQHF
TRBJ2-6,-,once,TRBV28,TGTGCCAGCAGCGAGCCTGGGGCCAACGTCCTGACTTTC,CASSEPGANVLTF
TRBJ2-1,TRBD1,few,TRBV28,TGTGCCAGCAGCCGGGGACAGAATGAGCAGTTCTTC,CASSRGQNEQFF
TRBJ2-1,TRBD2,-,TRBV11-2,TGTGCCAGCAGCTTATTACTAGCGAACAATGAGCAGTTCTTC,CASSLLLANNEQFF
TRBJ2-7,TRBD1,-,TRBV18,TGTGCCAGCTCACCTACCGAGGGACAGGGAGTTCCCCACGAGCAGTACTTC,CASSPTEGQGVPHEQYF
TRBJ2-2,TRBD2,-,TRBV28,TGTGCCAGCAGTTCCTGGACTAGCGACTCGACGAACACCGGGGAGCTGTTTTTT,CASSSWTSDSTNTGELFF
TRBJ2-5,TRBD2,-,TRBV7-6,TGTGCCAGCAGCCCTAGGGCCAGGGCGGGGGGTCAAGAGACCCAGTACTTC,CASSPRARAGGQETQYF
TRBJ2-5,-,-,TRBV18,TGTGCCAGCTCACCAAGGACAGAAGAGACCCAGTACTTC,CASSPRTEETQYF
TRBJ2-1,TRBD2,-,TRBV5-1,TGCGCCAGCAGCCCCGGACTAGCGGGAGGGCGAGGCAATGAGCAGTTCTTC,CASSPGLAGGRGNEQFF
TRBJ2-2,TRBD2,-,TRBV6-5,TGTGCCACCAAAACTAGCGGGGATACCGGGGAGCTGTTTTTT,CATKTSGDTGELFF
TRBJ2-1,TRBD2,-,TRBV28,TGTGCCAGCAGTTTAGGGGGGGAGGACAATGAGCAGTTCTTC,CASSLGGEDNEQFF
TRBJ2-7,-,-,TRBV29-1,TGCAGCGTTGACGACAGGACTTCCTACGAGCAGTACTTC,CSVDDRTSYEQYF
TRBJ1-2,-,-,TRBV12-3/TRBV12-4,TGTGCCAGCAGCTTCGGGTGGACAGGCTACACCTTC,CASSFGWTGYTF
TRBJ1-1,-,-,TRBV6-6,TGTGCCAGCAGCAACGGGAGGGGTCTTACCGACACTGAAGCTTTCTTT,CASSNGRGLTDTEAFF
TRBJ2-1,TRBD1,few,TRBV24-1,TGTGCCACCAGCCGAACCGGGACAGGGGGCCTTGAGCAGTTCTTC,CATSRTGTGGLEQFF
TRBJ1-3,-,-,TRBV1,TGCACCAGCAGCCAAGCGACAGGGAATATCTCTGGAAACACCATATATTTT,CTSSQATGNISGNTIYF
TRBJ1-4,-,-,TRBV4-1,TGCGCCAGCAGCCAAGTTTTGACAGTTCGGGCTAATGAAAAACTGTTTTTT,CASSQVLTVRANEKLFF
TRBJ1-3,-,few,TRBV5-1,TGCGCCAGCAGCTTGTCAAACATGAAAACAAGTGGAAACACCATATATTTT,CASSLSNMKTSGNTIYF
TRBJ1-2,TRBD1,medium-sized,TRBV19,TGTGCCAGTAGTGGCGGACAGGGGGTAGATGGCTACACCTTC,CASSGGQGVDGYTF
TRBJ2-6,-,once,TRBV4-1,TGCGCCAGCAGTCCTCGTGGAGGGGCAACTGATGGGGCCAACGTCCTGACTTTC,CASSPRGGATDGANVLTF
TRBJ1-2,TRBD1,-,TRBV19,TGTGCCAGTAGCGACAGGGTGGGTGGCTACACCTTC,CASSDRVGGYTF
TRBJ1-4,TRBD1,-,TRBV29-1,TGCAGCGTTCGCCCCGGGACAGGGCTTGGGTTGGGTGAAAAACTGTTTTTT,CSVRPGTGLGLGEKLFF
TRBJ1-6,TRBD1,once,TRBV4-3,TGCGCCAGCAGCCAACAAGGCCCCGGGACAGCCAATTCACCCCTCCACTTT,CASSQQGPGTANSPLHF
TRBJ2-3,TRBD2,once,TRBV19,TGTGCCAGTAGTTCGGGACTAGCGGGAGGGACAGATACGCAGTATTTT,CASSSGLAGGTDTQYF
TRBJ2-2,-,-,TRBV7-9,TGTGCCAGCAGCTTCGGGAGCGGGGAGCTGTTTTTT,CASSFGSGELFF
TRBJ1-1,-,-,TRBV3-1/TRBV3-2,TGTGCCAGCAGCCAATCCCACGGGACTGTGGGCACTGAAGCTTTCTTT,CASSQSHGTVGTEAFF
TRBJ1-5,TRBD1,-,TRBV6-2/TRBV6-3,TGTGCCAGCAGTGGGCGGGACAGGGTTTATCAGCCCCAGCATTTT,CASSGRDRVYQPQHF
TRBJ2-7,TRBD1,once,TRBV5-1,TGCGCCAGCAGCGAAGACCGGGACAGGCAGTACGAGCAGTACTTC,CASSEDRDRQYEQYF
TRBJ2-3,TRBD1,-,TRBV18,TGTGCCAGCTCACCAAGGACAGGGGGCACAGATACGCAGTATTTT,CASSPRTGGTDTQYF
TRBJ2-1,-,once,TRBV6-5,TGTGCCAGCAGTTGGGTTCAGGCTAGCTTCAATGAGCAGTTCTTC,CASSWVQASFNEQFF
TRBJ2-7,TRBD1,-,TRBV18,TGTGCCAGCTCACCACCGGGGACAGCAGACTACGAGCAGTACTTC,CASSPPGTADYEQYF
TRBJ2-5,-,-,TRBV20-1,TGCAGTGCAACTCAGCGGGAGACCCAGTACTTC,CSATQRETQYF
TRBJ1-2,-,-,TRBV7-9,TGTGCCAGCAGCTTAGTGCAGGGGACCTATGGCTACACCTTC,CASSLVQGTYGYTF
TRBJ2-2,TRBD2,-,TRBV15,TGTGCCACCAGCAGAGAGGGACTAGCGGGCACCGGGGAGCTGTTTTTT,CATSREGLAGTGELFF
TRBJ1-2,-,-,TRBV19,TGTGCCAGTAGTACAACGCCAACCCTACAGAGGGCCTACACCTTC,CASSTTPTLQRAYTF
TRBJ2-7,-,-,TRBV5-6,TGTGCCAGCAGCCCTAAAAACTCCTACGAGCAGTACTTC,CASSPKNSYEQYF
TRBJ2-1,-,-,TRBV3-1/TRBV3-2,TGTGCCAGCAGCCCCAGCGGACCTAACAATGAGCAGTTCTTC,CASSPSGPNNEQFF
TRBJ1-2,-,medium-sized,TRBV2,TGTGCCAGCAGTCCGCCGGGGACATTCTATGGCTACACCTTC,CASSPPGTFYGYTF
TRBJ2-2,TRBD1,few,TRBV9,TGTGCCAGCAGGGGACAGCCCGGAGGATCCGGGGAGCTGTTTTTT,CASRGQPGGSGELFF
TRBJ2-1,-,-,TRBV25-1,TGTGCCAGCAGTGTTTATTACAATGAGCAGTTCTTC,CASSVYYNEQFF
TRBJ1-4,TRBD1,-,TRBV5-1,TGCGCCAGCAGCCGCACAGGGGAAAGGGAAAAACTGTTTTTT,CASSRTGEREKLFF
TRBJ2-1,-,-,TRBV6-6,TGTGCCACCACCCCAGGAAACAATGAGCAGTTCTTC,CATTPGNNEQFF
TRBJ1-1,-,-,TRBV5-4,TGTGCCAGCAGCCAGACAGGACAGTCAGAAGCTTTCTTT,CASSQTGQSEAFF
TRBJ2-5,TRBD2,-,TRBV11-2,TGTGCCAGCAGCCCCCGGGTAGCGGGAGGGGTAGAGACCCAGTACTTC,CASSPRVAGGVETQYF